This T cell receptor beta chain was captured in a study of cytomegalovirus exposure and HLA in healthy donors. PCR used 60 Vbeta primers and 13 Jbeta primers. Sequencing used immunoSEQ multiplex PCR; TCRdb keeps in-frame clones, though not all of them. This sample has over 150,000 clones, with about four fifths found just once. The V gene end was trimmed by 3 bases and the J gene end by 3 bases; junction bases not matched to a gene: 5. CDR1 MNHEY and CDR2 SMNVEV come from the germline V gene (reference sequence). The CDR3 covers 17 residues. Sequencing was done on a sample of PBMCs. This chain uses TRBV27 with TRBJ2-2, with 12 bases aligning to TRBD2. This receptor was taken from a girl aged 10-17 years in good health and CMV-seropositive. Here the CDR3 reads CASSFLLAGGYTGELFF. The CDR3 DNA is TGTGCCAGCAGTTTTCTTCTAGCGGGGGGGTACACCGGGGAGCTGTTTTTT.